The 4 T cell receptor beta chains listed next were all sequenced from one sample in a study of cytomegalovirus exposure and HLA in healthy donors. Sequencing was performed with immunoSEQ multiplex PCR; in TCRdb, only in-frame clones are kept and a portion is missing. In the table there are more than 55,000 clones, around 96% of which are singletons. Source material: PBMCs. The receptors were gathered from a man between 18 and 35 years old in good health and CMV-seronegative.

Only a few counts were recorded for this clone. This rearrangement joins TRBV10-1 to TRBJ1-3; D is undetermined. CDR3 length equals 10 residues. Per germline, CDR1 WNHNN and CDR2 SYGVQD (reference sequence). Trimming removed 11 bases from V and 6 bases from J, with 8 bases in between. CDR3 region: CAPEANTIYF. For the CDR3, the DNA is TGCGCCCCCGAGGCAAACACCATATATTTT.

The chain combines TRBV5-1 with TRBJ2-5; 10 nucleotides line up with TRBD2. V shed 3 bases and J 5 bases; nucleotides not matched to a gene: 7. Per the germline V gene, CDR1 is SGHRS and CDR2 is YFSETQ. The CDR3 is 15 residues long. CDR3 nucleotide sequence: TGCGCCAGCAGCTCTGCTAGCGGGAGTTTTGAGACCCAGTACTTC. It codes for CASSSASGSFETQYF.

V is TRBV7-9 and J is TRBJ2-5; TRBD2 matches at 8 bases. The CDR3 runs 15 residues. Germline V gives CDR1 SEHNR, CDR2 FQNEAQ (reference sequence). V dropped 5 bases and J dropped 3; count of bases not matched to a gene: 8. The CDR3 DNA follows: TGTGCCAGCAGCGGGGCAGCGGGAGTAAAAGAGACCCAGTACTTC. Amino acid sequence: CASSGAAGVKETQYF.

This clone was recorded only once. This chain's CDR3 is CASSIQRLANTGELFF. The CDR3 DNA is TGTGCCAGCAGCATACAGCGACTAGCGAACACCGGGGAGCTGTTTTTT. The V and J genes are TRBV7-2 and TRBJ2-2; maybe TRBD2 (6 bases). Germline V CDR1 and CDR2: SGHTA, FQGNSA. There are 16 residues in the CDR3. With 5 bases removed from V and 0 bases from J, the gap between germline ends came to 13 bases.